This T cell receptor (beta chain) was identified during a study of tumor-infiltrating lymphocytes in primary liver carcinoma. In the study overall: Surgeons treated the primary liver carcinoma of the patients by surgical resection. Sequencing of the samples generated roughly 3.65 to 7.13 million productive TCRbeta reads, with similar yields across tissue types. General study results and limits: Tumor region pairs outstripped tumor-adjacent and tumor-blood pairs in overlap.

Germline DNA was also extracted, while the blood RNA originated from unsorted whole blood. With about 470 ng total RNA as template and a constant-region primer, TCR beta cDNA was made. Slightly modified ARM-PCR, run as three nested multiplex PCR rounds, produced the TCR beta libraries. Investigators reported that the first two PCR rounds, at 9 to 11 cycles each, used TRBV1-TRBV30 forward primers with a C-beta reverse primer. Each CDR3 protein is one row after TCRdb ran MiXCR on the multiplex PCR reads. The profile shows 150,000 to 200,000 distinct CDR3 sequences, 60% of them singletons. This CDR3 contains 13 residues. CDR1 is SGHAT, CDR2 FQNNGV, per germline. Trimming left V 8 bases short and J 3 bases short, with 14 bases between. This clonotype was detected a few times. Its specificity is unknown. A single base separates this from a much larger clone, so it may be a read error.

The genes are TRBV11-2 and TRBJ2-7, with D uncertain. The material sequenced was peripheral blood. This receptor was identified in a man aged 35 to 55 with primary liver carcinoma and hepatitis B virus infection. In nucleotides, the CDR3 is TGTGCCAGCGGCCCCGCCGGGTACTACGAGCAGTACTTC. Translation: CASGPAGYYEQYF.